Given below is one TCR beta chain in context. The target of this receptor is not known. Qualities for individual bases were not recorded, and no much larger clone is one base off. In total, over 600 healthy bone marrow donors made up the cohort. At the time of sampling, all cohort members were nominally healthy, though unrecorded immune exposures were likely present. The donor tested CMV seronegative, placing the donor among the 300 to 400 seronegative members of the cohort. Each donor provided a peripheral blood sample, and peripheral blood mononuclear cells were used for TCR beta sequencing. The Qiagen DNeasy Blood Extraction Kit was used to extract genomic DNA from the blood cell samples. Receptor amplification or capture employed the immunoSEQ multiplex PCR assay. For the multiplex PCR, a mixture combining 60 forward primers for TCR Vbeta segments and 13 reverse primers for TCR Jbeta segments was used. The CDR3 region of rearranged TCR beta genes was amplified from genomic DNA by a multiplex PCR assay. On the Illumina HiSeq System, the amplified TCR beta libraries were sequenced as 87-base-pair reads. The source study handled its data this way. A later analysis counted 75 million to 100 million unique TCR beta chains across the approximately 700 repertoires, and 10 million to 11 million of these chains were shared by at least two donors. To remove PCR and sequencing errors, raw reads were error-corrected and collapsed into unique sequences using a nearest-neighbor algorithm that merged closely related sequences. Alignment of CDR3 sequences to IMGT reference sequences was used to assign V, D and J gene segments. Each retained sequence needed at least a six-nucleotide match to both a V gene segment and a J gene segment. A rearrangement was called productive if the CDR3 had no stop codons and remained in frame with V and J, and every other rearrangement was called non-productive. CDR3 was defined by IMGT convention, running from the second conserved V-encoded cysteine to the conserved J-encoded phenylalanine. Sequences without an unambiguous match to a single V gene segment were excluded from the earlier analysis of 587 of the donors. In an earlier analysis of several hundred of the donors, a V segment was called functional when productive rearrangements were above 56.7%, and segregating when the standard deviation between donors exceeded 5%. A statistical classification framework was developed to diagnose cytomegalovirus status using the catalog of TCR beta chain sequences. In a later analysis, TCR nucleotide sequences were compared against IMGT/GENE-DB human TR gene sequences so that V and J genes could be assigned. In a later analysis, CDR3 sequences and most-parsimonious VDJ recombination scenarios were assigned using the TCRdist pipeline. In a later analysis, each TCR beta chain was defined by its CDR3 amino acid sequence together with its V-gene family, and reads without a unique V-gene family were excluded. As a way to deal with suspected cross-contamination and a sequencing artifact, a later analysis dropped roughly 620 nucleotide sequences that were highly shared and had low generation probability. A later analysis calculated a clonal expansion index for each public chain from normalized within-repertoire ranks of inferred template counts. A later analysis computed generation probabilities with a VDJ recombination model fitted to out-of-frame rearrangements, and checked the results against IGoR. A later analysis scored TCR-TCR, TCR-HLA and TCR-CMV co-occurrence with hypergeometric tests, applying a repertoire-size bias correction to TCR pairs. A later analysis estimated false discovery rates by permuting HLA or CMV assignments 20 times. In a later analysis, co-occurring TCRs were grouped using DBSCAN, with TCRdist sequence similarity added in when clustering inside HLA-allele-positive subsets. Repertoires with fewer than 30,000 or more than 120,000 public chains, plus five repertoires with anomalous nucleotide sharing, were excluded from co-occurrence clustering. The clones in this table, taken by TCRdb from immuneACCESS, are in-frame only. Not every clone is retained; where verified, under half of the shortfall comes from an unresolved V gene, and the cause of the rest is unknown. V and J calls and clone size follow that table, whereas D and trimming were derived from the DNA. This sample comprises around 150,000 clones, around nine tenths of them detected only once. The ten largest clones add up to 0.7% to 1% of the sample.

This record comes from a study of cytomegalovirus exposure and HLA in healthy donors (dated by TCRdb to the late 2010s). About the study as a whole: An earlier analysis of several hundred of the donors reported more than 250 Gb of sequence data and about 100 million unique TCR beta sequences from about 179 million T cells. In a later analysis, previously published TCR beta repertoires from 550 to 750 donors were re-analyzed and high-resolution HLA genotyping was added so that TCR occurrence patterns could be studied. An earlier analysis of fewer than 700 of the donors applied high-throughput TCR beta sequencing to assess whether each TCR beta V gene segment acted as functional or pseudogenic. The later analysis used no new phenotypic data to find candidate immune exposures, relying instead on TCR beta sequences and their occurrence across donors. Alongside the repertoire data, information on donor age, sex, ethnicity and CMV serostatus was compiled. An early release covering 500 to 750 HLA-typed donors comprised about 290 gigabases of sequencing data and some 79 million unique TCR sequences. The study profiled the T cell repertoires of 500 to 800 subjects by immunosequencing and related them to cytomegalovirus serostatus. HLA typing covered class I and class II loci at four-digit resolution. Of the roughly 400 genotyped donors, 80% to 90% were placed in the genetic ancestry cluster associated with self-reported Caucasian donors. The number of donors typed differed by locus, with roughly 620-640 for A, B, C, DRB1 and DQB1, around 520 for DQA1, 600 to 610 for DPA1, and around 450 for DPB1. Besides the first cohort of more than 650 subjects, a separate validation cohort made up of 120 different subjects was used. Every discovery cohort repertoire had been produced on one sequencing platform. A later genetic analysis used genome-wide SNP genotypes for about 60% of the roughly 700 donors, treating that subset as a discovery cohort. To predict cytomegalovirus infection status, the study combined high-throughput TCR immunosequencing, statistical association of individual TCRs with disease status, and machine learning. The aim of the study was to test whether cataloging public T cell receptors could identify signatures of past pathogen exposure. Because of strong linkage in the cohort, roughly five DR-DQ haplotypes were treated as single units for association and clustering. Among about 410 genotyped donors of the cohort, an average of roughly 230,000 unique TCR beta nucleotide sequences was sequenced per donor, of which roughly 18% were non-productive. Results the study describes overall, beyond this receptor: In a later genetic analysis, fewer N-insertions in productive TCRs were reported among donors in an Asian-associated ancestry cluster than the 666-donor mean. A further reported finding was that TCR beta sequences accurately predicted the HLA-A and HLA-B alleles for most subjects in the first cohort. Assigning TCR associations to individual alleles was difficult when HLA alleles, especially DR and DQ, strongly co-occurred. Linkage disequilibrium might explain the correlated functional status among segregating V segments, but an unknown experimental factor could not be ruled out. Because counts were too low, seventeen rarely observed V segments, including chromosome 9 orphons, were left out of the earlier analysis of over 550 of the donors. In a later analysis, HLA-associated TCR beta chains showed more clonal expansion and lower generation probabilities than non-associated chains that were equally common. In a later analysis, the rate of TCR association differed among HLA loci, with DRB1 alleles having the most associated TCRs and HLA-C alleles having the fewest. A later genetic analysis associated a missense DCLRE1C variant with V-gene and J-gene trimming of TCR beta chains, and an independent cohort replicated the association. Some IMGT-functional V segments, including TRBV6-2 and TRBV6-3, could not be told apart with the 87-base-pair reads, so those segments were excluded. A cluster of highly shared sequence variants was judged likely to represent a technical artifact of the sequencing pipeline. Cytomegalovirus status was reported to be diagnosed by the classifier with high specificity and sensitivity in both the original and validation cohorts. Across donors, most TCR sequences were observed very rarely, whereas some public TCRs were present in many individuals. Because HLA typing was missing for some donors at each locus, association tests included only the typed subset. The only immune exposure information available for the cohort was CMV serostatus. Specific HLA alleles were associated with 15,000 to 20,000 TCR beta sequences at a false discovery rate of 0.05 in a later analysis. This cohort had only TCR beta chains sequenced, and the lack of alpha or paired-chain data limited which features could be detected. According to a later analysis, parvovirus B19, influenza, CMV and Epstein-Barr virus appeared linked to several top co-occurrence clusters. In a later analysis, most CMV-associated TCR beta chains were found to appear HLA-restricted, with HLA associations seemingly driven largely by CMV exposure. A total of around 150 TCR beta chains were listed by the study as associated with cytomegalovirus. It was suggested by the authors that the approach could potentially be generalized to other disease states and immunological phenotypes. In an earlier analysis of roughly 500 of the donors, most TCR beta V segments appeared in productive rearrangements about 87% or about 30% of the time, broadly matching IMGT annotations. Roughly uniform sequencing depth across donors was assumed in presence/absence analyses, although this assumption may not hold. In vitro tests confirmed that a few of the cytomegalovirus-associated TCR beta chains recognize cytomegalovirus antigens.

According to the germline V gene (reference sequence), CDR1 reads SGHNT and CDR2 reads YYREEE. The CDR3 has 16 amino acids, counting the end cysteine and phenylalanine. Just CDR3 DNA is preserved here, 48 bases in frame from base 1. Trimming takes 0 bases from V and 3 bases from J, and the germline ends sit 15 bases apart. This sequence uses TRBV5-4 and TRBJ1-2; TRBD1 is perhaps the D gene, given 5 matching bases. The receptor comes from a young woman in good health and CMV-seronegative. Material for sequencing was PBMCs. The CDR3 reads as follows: CASSLGGGGSDYGYTF. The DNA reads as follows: TGTGCCAGCAGCTTGGGGGGCGGGGGGAGCGACTATGGCTACACCTTC.